The entry below gives a single T cell receptor (beta chain) sequence along with its context. What it binds is unknown. These data originate in a study of graft-versus-host responses after intestinal transplantation. Study at large: Multivisceral, liver-intestinal, or isolated intestinal transplants were performed in recipients. Induction with anti-thymocyte globulin, then tacrolimus and steroids for about 3 years, was given to all recipients.

Germline V gene lookup returns CDR1 KGHSH and CDR2 LQKENI. The CDR3 has 15 residues. Trimming took 1 base from V and 0 from J; bases not matched to a gene: 2. Study-level points and caveats: The study associated peak circulating GvH clone levels with early post-transplant HvG declines.

Only in-frame clones appear in the TCRdb table, and some are missing; sequencing was by immunoSEQ multiplex PCR. This table holds about 96,000 clones, 80% to 95% found once. The clonotype originates from a human donor who received an intestinal transplant. The sample consisted of unstimulated CD4+ T cells sorted from spleen or lymph node cells, taken before intestinal transplant. The chain is built from TRBV18 and TRBJ2-5; 7 bases are a match to TRBD1. CDR3 in DNA: TGTGCCAGCTCACCACAACAGGGGCACCAAGAGACCCAGTACTTC. It specifies CASSPQQGHQETQYF. Full variable domain (rest looked up from reference TRBV18 and TRBJ2-5): NAGVMQNPRHLVRRRGQEARLRCSPMKGHSHVYWYRQLPEEGLKFMVYLQKENIIDESGMPKERFSAEFPKEGPSILRIQQVVRGDSAAYFCASSPQQGHQETQYFGPGTRLLVL.